This T cell receptor (beta chain) is drawn from a study of cytomegalovirus exposure and HLA in healthy donors. This clone has just one count. Its antigen is undetermined. Within the sample, other DNA sequences also encode this same CDR3. Germline V gene data show CDR1 as SGHRS and CDR2 as YFSETQ. V was pared by 4 bases and J by 1 base, with 8 bases between. The CDR3 is 13 amino acids. The repertoire was sequenced with immunoSEQ multiplex PCR; TCRdb's copy has only in-frame clones and lacks some. The table lists about 250,000 clones, approximately 84% of them singletons. Study-wide findings and caveats: The study listed 150 to 200 cytomegalovirus-associated TCR beta chains.

Sequenced sample: PBMCs. The V and J genes are TRBV5-1 and TRBJ1-1; D is possibly TRBD1 (6 bases). The clonotype originates from a man aged 18 to 30 in good health and CMV-seropositive. This CDR3 is CASSLQGNTEAFF. The DNA for the CDR3 is TGCGCCAGCAGCCTACAGGGGAACACTGAAGCTTTCTTT.